This T cell receptor beta chain was captured in a study of CD8 T cells in ankylosing spondylitis. Study-level points and caveats: Characteristic of ankylosing spondylitis blood, it appeared, was a TCR beta motif comprising roughly eight highly homologous variants.

From the 5' RACE reads, TCRdb called clonotypes with MiXCR, one entry per CDR3 protein. The sample lists fewer than 450,000 distinct CDR3 sequences; roughly a sixth were seen once. This clonotype was seen only a few times. Its antigen is as yet unknown. The V and J ends lost 4 bases and 0 bases, in that order; junction bases with no gene match: 7. This CDR3 has 16 residues. This clonotype originated in a male donor with ankylosing spondylitis. The V call is TRBV12-3 or TRBV12-4, the J call TRBJ1-1; TRBD1 agrees at 8 bases. Sequencing was performed on blood, either unsorted or a sorted T cell fraction (not recorded which). The CDR3, as DNA: TGTGCCAGCAGTTCCGGGACAGGTAGAGTGAACACTGAAGCTTTCTTT. It encodes CASSSGTGRVNTEAFF.